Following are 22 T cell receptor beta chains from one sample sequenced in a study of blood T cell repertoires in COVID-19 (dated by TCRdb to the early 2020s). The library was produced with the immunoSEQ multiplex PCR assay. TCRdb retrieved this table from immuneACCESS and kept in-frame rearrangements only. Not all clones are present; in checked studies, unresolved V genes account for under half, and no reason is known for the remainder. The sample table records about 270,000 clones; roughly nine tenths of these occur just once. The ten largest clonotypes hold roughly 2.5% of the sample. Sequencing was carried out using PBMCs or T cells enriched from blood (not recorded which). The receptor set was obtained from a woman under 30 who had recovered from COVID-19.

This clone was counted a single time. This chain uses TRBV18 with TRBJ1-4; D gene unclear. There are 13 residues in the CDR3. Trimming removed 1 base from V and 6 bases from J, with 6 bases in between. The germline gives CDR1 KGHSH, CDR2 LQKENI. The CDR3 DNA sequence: TGTGCCAGCTCACCACTGGAGGATGAAAAACTGTTTTTT. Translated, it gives CASSPLEDEKLFF.

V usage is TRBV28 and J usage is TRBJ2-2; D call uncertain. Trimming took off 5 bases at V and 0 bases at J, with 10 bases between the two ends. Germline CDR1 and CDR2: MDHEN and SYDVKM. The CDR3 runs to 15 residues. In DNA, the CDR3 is TGTGCCAGCAGTCCAGGTGACGCGAACACCGGGGAGCTGTTTTTT. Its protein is CASSPGDANTGELFF.

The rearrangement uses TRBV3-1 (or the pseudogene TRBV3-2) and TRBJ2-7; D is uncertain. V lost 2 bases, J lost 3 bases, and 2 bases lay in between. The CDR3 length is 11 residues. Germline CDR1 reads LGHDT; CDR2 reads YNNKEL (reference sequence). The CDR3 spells CASSQHYEQYF. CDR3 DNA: TGTGCCAGCAGCCAACACTACGAGCAGTACTTC.

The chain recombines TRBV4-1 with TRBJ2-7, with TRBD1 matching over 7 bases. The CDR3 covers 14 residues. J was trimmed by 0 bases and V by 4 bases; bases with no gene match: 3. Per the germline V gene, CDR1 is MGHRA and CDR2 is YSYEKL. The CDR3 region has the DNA TGCGCCAGCAGCCTGGGGACAGACTCCTACGAGCAGTACTTC. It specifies CASSLGTDSYEQYF.

This chain's CDR3 is CASSLTANEKLFF. The CDR3 DNA reads TGTGCCAGCAGCCTAACAGCTAATGAAAAACTGTTTTTT. This rearrangement joins TRBV6-6 to TRBJ1-4; D is ambiguous. Trimming cost V 6 bases and J 3 bases, with 8 bases left between them. The CDR3 covers 13 residues. Germline CDR1 and CDR2: MNHNY and SVGAGI (reference sequence).

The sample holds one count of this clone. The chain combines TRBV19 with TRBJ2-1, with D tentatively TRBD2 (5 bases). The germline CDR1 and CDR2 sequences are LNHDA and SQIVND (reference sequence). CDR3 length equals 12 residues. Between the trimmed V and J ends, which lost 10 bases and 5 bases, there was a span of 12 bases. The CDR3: CATSDFHNEQFF. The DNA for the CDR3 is TGTGCCACGTCGGACTTTCACAATGAGCAGTTCTTC.

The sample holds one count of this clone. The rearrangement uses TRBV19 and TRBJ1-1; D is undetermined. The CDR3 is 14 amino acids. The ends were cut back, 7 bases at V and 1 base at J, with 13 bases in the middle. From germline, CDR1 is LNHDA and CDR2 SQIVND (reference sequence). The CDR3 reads CASIGFEGNTEAFF. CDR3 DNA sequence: TGTGCCAGTATAGGGTTTGAGGGGAACACTGAAGCTTTCTTT.

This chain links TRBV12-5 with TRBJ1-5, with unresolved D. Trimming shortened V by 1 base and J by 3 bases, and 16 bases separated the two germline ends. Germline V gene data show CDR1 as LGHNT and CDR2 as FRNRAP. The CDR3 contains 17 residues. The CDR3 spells CASGLGPPRTNNQPQHF. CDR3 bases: TGTGCTAGTGGTTTGGGCCCCCCGCGAACGAACAATCAGCCCCAGCATTTT.

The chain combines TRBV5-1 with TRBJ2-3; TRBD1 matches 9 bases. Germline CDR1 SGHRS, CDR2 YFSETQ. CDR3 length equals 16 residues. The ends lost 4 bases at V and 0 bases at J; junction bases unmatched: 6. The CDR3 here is CASSKIGTGSTDTQYF. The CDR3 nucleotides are TGCGCCAGCAGCAAAATCGGGACAGGGAGCACAGATACGCAGTATTTT. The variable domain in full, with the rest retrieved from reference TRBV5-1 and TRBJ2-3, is KAGVTQTPRYLIKTRGQQVTLSCSPISGHRSVSWYQQTPGQGLQFLFEYFSETQRNKGNFPGRFSGRQFSNSRSEMNVSTLELGDSALYLCASSKIGTGSTDTQYFGPGTRLTVL.

The chain's CDR3 is CASSLVRTGNTEAFF. The CDR3 coding sequence is TGCGCCAGCAGCTTGGTCAGGACAGGGAACACTGAAGCTTTCTTT. The chain couples TRBV5-1 to TRBJ1-1; 7 positions match TRBD1. The V and J ends lost 0 bases and 1 base, in that order; junction bases with no gene match: 3. The CDR3 has 15 amino acids. Germline lookup yields CDR1 SGHRS and CDR2 YFSETQ.

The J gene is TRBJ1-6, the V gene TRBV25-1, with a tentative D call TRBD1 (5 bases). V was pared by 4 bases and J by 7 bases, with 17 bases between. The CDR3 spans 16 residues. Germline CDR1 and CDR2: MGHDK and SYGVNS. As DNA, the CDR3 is TGTGCCAGCAGTGCGAACAGACAGCTACCAAATTCACCCCTCCACTTT. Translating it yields CASSANRQLPNSPLHF.

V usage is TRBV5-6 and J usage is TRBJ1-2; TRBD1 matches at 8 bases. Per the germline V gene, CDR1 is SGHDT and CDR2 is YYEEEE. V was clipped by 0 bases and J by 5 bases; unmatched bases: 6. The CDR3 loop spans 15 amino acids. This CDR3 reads CASSLAGQDRYGYTF. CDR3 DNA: TGTGCCAGCAGCTTGGCGGGACAGGATAGGTATGGCTACACCTTC.

The CDR3 sequence: CASSATTGQGQMAFF. DNA of the CDR3: TGTGCCAGCAGCGCTACAACTGGACAGGGGCAGATGGCTTTCTTT. The chain uses TRBV7-9 and TRBJ1-1; TRBD1 matches 9 bases. Looked up from germline, CDR1 is SEHNR and CDR2 is FQNEAQ (reference sequence). The CDR3 length is 15 residues. The ends lost 5 bases at V and 11 bases at J; junction bases unmatched: 15. The full variable domain, completed using reference TRBV7-9 and TRBJ1-1, is DTGVSQNPRHKITKRGQNVTFRCDPISEHNRLYWYRQTLGQGPEFLTYFQNEAQLEKSRLLSDRFSAERPKGSFSTLEIQRTEQGDSAMYLCASSATTGQGQMAFFGQGTRLTVV.

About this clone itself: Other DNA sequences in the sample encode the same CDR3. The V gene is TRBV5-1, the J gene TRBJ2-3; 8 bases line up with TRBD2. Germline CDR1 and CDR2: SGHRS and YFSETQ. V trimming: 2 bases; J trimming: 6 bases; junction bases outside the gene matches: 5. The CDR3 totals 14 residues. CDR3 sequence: CASSLVAGTDTQYF. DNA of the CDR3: TGCGCCAGCAGCTTAGTAGCGGGGACTGATACGCAGTATTTT.

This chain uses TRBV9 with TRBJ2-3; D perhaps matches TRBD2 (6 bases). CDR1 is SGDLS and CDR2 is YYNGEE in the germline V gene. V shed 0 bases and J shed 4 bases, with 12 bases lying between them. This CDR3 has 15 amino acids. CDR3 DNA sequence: TGTGCCAGCAGCGTAGAAATTCGGGGGTCAGATACGCAGTATTTT. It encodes CASSVEIRGSDTQYF.

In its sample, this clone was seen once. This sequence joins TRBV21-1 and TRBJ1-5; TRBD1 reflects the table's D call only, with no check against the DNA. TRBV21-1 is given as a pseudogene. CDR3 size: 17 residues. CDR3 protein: CASSKVGQCLSNQPQHF. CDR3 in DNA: TGTGCCAGCAGCAAGGTAGGACAGTGTCTTAGCAATCAGCCCCAGCATTTT.

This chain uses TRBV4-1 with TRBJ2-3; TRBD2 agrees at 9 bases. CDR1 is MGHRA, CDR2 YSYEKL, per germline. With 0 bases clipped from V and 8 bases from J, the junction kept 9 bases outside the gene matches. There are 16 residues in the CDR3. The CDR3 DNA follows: TGCGCCAGCAGCCAAGATATTCTAGCGGGGACTGTTACGCAGTATTTT. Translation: CASSQDILAGTVTQYF.

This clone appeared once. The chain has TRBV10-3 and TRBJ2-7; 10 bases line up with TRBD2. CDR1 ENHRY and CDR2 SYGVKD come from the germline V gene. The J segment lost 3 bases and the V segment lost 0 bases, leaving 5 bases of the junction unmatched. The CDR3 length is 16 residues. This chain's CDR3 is CAISESFTSGDYEQYF. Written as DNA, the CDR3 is TGTGCCATCAGTGAGTCGTTCACTAGCGGGGACTACGAGCAGTACTTC.

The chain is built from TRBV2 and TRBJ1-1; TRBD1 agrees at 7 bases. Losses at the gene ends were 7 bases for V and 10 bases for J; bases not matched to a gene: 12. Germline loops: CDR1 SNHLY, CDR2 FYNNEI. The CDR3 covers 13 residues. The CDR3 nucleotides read TGTGCCAGCATCAGTACAGGGGTCCCCGGAGCTTTCTTT. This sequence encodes CASISTGVPGAFF.

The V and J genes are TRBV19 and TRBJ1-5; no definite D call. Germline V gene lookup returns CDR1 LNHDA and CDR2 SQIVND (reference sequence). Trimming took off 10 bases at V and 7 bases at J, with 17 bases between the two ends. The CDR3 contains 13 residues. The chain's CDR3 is CATTDGGGQPQHF. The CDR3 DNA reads TGTGCCACGACCGACGGAGGAGGACAGCCCCAGCATTTT.

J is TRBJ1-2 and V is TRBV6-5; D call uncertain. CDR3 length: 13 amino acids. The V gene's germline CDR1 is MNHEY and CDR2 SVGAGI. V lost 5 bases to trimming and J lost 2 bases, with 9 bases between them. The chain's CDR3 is CASSRLVNYGYTF. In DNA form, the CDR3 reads TGTGCCAGCAGTAGACTAGTAAACTATGGCTACACCTTC.

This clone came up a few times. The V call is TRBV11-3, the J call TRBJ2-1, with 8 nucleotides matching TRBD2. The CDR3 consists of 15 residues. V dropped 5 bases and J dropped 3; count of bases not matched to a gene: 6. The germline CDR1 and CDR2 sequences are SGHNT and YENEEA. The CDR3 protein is CASSLGRGDYNEQFF. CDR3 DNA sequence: TGTGCCAGCAGCCTTGGGCGGGGGGACTACAATGAGCAGTTCTTC.